This T cell receptor (beta chain) appears in the sequencing data of a study of OX40 agonist ivuxolimab in advanced cancers. General study results and limits: Both blood CD4+ and CD8+ T cells showed clonal growth by week 6 at 0.1 to 3.0 mg/kg.

This clone was seen a single time. Antigen unknown. Sequencing used immunoSEQ multiplex PCR; TCRdb keeps in-frame clones, though not all of them. The sample holds 100,000 to 150,000 clones, around 90% seen once. V was pared by 1 base and J by 9 bases, with 11 bases of the junction left unmatched. Germline assignment: CDR1 MNHNS and CDR2 SASEGT. The CDR3 is made up of 15 amino acids. Material: CD4+ or CD8+ T cells sorted from blood, obtained in a trial of the OX40 agonist ivuxolimab. This TCR came from an adult with an advanced solid tumor such as melanoma, head and neck, liver or kidney cancer. J is TRBJ1-2 and V is TRBV6-1; 7 nucleotides align to TRBD1. As DNA, the CDR3 is TGTGCCAGCAGTGAAGAATTTGTGACAGGGTCAAGCTACACCTTC. This encodes CASSEEFVTGSSYTF.